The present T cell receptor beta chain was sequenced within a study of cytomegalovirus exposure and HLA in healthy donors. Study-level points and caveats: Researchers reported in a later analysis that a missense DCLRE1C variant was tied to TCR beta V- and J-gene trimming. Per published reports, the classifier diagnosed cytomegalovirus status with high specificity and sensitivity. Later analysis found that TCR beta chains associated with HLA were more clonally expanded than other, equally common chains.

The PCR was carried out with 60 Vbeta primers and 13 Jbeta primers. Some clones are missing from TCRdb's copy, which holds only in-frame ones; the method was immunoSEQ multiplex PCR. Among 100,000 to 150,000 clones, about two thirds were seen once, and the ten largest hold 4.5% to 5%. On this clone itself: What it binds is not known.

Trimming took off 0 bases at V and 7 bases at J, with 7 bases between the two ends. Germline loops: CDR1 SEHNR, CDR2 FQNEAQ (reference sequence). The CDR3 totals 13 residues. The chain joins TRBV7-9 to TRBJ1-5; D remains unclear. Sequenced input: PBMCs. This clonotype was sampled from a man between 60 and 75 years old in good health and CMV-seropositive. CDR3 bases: TGTGCCAGCAGCTTAGCGCCCGGGCAGCCCCAGCATTTT. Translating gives CASSLAPGQPQHF.